This T cell receptor (beta chain) is drawn from a study of early T cells in non-severe SARS-CoV-2 infection. Looking at the study overall: Sequencing was performed on bulk RNA from unsorted whole blood, leaving chains unpaired. Study-level findings and limits: The study's VDJdb matching favored anti-spike CD8 responses and missed private and CD4 specificities.

Germline V gene sequence: CDR1 DFQATT, CDR2 SNEGSKA (reference sequence). CDR3 size: 10 residues. Trimming cost V 5 bases and J 6 bases, with 8 bases left between them. Unique molecular identifier tags were affixed to discrete cDNA molecules. Each CDR3 protein gets one entry after TCRdb re-called the 5' RACE reads with MiXCR. The sample carries about 45,000 distinct CDR3 sequences, about 12% recorded once. The sample holds a few counts of this clonotype. The antigen remains undetermined. This TCR was sampled from an adult who was a healthcare worker with PCR-confirmed SARS-CoV-2 infection or an uninfected control (not recorded which). This chain links TRBV20-1 with TRBJ2-7; D is unresolved. Sequencing used whole blood. CDR3 region: CSASLLEQYF. Here the CDR3 DNA reads TGCAGTGCTTCCCTTCTCGAGCAGTACTTC.